This T cell receptor (beta chain) was sequenced during a study of OX40 agonist ivuxolimab in advanced cancers. At the level of the study: Patients were dosed with the agonistic anti-OX40 (CD134) antibody ivuxolimab.

Produced via immunoSEQ multiplex PCR; TCRdb's table is partial and in-frame only. The profile covers about 150,000 clones, with 94% appearing a single time and 0.3% to 0.35% taken by the ten largest. On this clone itself: Its antigen is still unknown.

The CDR3 loop spans 16 amino acids. The germline V gene has CDR1 SGHNT and CDR2 YENEEA. V shed 1 base, J shed 8 bases, and the junction held 8 bases outside the gene matches. The study's findings and limits: At doses 0.1 to 3.0 mg/kg, CD4+ and CD8+ clones expanded. Certain nonresponders additionally had low normalized T-cell clonal expansion. On average, CD8+ T cells had more expanded clones than CD4+.

The sequence was collected from an adult with an advanced solid tumor such as melanoma, head and neck, liver or kidney cancer. The rearrangement joins TRBV11-3 to TRBJ2-1; 10 bases align to TRBD2. The material was CD4+ or CD8+ T cells sorted from blood, obtained in a trial of the OX40 agonist ivuxolimab. The CDR3 reads CASSLGLAGVGDEQFF. The DNA for the CDR3 is TGTGCCAGCAGCTTAGGGCTAGCGGGAGTTGGGGATGAGCAGTTCTTC.